The 13 T cell receptor beta chains reported below all come from one sample, sequenced in a study of beta chain features in type 1 diabetes. Of the isolated RNA, all was reverse transcribed, and so the sequenced material was expressed TCRB transcripts. Profiled with immunoSEQ multiplex PCR; TCRdb holds only in-frame clones, not every one. The table shows about 320,000 clones, with 12% to 15% occurring only once. The sequencing sample was made of central memory CD4+ T cells from blood. The receptors originated from a man aged 30 to 45 in good health.

This clone occurred many times. The chain recombines TRBV14 with TRBJ2-2; possibly TRBD1 for D (6 bases). CDR1 SGHDN and CDR2 FVKESK come from the germline V gene. Between the trimmed V and J ends, which lost 7 bases and 4 bases, there was a span of 13 bases. The CDR3 has 14 amino acids. In DNA form, the CDR3 reads TGTGCCAGCACCCCGGGACATTTCACCGGGGAGCTGTTTTTT. This codes for CASTPGHFTGELFF.

There are a few counts of this clone. CDR3 amino acids: CASSPSGAGRIQYF. The CDR3 coding sequence is TGTGCCAGCAGCCCCAGTGGGGCGGGGCGAATTCAGTACTTC. This chain links TRBV7-6 with TRBJ2-7, with D possibly TRBD2 on 6 matching bases. The germline V gene has CDR1 SGHVS and CDR2 FNYEAQ. V was cut by 5 bases and J by 10 bases, with 21 bases left in between. The CDR3 consists of 14 residues. The full variable domain, its missing parts supplied by reference TRBV7-6 and TRBJ2-7, is GAGVSQSPRYKVTKRGQDVALRCDPISGHVSLYWYRQALGQGPEFLTYFNYEAQQDKSGLPNDRFSAERPEGSISTLTIQRTEQRDSAMYRCASSPSGAGRIQYFGPGTRLTVT.

This chain uses TRBV18 with TRBJ1-2; D unresolved. Trimming removed 0 bases at V and 8 bases at J, with 13 bases between. CDR1 KGHSH and CDR2 LQKENI come from the germline V gene. The CDR3 is made up of 14 amino acids. The CDR3 sequence is CASSPPSLEDGYTF. CDR3 nucleotide sequence: TGTGCCAGCTCACCACCGTCACTGGAAGACGGCTACACCTTC.

The gene calls are TRBV7-2 and TRBJ2-5; 9 bases are a match to TRBD1. With 4 bases clipped from V and 2 bases from J, the junction kept 5 bases outside the gene matches. The germline V gene has CDR1 SGHTA and CDR2 FQGNSA. This CDR3 has 15 residues. This CDR3 is CASSSQGAYQETQYF. DNA for the CDR3: TGTGCCAGCAGCTCACAGGGGGCCTATCAAGAGACCCAGTACTTC.

This chain uses TRBV5-4 with TRBJ1-2; TRBD1 is a possible D gene (6 bases). Trimming cost V 4 bases and J 6 bases, with 16 bases left between them. This CDR3 contains 14 residues. Germline CDR1 reads SGHNT; CDR2 reads YYREEE (reference sequence). This CDR3 reads CASSARMGANGYTF. Here the CDR3 DNA reads TGTGCCAGCAGCGCTCGGATGGGGGCGAATGGCTACACCTTC. Based on the CDR3 plus reference TRBV5-4 and TRBJ1-2, the full variable domain is ETGVTQSPTHLIKTRGQQVTLRCSSQSGHNTVSWYQQALGQGPQFIFQYYREEENGRGNFPPRFSGLQFPNYSSELNVNALELDDSALYLCASSARMGANGYTFGSGTRLTVV.

This chain joins TRBV18 and TRBJ2-1; weak D call: TRBD1 (5 bases). With 3 bases removed from V and 1 base from J, the gap between germline ends came to 13 bases. Per the germline V gene, CDR1 is KGHSH and CDR2 is LQKENI. This CDR3 contains 16 residues. Written as DNA, the CDR3 is TGTGCCAGCTCACCCTCCGACAGCACGTCCTACAATGAGCAGTTCTTC. Its translation: CASSPSDSTSYNEQFF.

This clone was picked up a small number of times. The gene calls are TRBV10-3 and TRBJ2-3, with D tentatively TRBD2 (6 bases). Between the trimmed V and J ends, which lost 6 bases and 2 bases, there was a span of 24 bases. Germline V lookup: CDR1 ENHRY, CDR2 SYGVKD. This CDR3 region has 18 residues. The CDR3 sequence is CAIREVGGRKAYTDTQYF. For the CDR3, the DNA is TGTGCCATCAGGGAGGTCGGGGGACGAAAGGCTTACACAGATACGCAGTATTTT.

This clone has a handful of counts. This rearrangement joins TRBV6-6 to TRBJ1-2; TRBD1 agrees at 8 bases. J lost 8 bases, V lost 6 bases, and 8 bases had no gene match. Germline CDR1 reads MNHNY; CDR2 reads SVGAGI (reference sequence). CDR3 length: 13 amino acids. CDR3 nucleotides: TGTGCCAGCAGCCCGGGGACAGGAGGGGGCTACACCTTC. The encoded protein is CASSPGTGGGYTF.

There are many counts of this clone. The chain uses TRBV7-2 and TRBJ2-1; maybe TRBD2 (5 bases). Germline-derived CDR1 and CDR2 are SGHTA and FQGNSA. Trimming stripped 1 base from V and 9 bases from J, with 16 bases between. This CDR3 is 15 amino acids long. The CDR3 coding sequence is TGTGCCAGCAGCTTAGGACTAACTCAAGACGGTGAGCAGTTCTTC. It encodes CASSLGLTQDGEQFF.

This chain joins TRBV11-2 and TRBJ1-4; TRBD1 is a possible D gene (6 bases). This CDR3 contains 16 residues. Per the germline V gene, CDR1 is SGHAT and CDR2 is FQNNGV. V gave up 4 bases and J gave up 5 bases, with 17 bases separating them. The DNA of the CDR3 is TGTGCCAGCAGCTACGGCACAGGGTTGGGGAATGAAAAACTGTTTTTT. It codes for CASSYGTGLGNEKLFF.

In this sample, this clone turned up a few times. The chain carries TRBV29-1 and TRBJ1-1, with D uncertain. The CDR3 extends over 12 amino acids. Trimming left V 5 bases short and J 0 bases short, with 7 bases between. Germline CDR1 SQVTM, CDR2 ANQGSEA. The CDR3 region is CSVSQVNTEAFF. The CDR3 DNA sequence: TGCAGCGTTTCCCAGGTGAACACTGAAGCTTTCTTT. The whole variable domain, filled in from reference TRBV29-1 and TRBJ1-1, reads SAVISQKPSRDICQRGTSLTIQCQVDSQVTMMFWYRQQPGQSLTLIATANQGSEATYESGFVIDKFPISRPNLTFSTLTVSNMSPEDSSIYLCSVSQVNTEAFFGQGTRLTVV.

The rearrangement links TRBV11-2 to TRBJ1-4; D possibly corresponds to TRBD1 (6 bases). The CDR3 has 17 residues. Germline assignment: CDR1 SGHAT and CDR2 FQNNGV. Trimming removed 2 bases from V and 0 bases from J, with 13 bases in between. CDR3 amino acids: CASSLYRVVATNEKLFF. CDR3 DNA sequence: TGTGCCAGCAGCTTATACAGGGTAGTTGCAACTAATGAAAAACTGTTTTTT.

The chain couples TRBV19 to TRBJ2-1; possible D gene TRBD2, 5 bases. CDR3 length: 19 residues. The V gene lost 0 bases and the J gene lost 0 bases, with 18 bases spanning the gap. The germline V gene encodes CDR1 LNHDA and CDR2 SQIVND (reference sequence). The CDR3 sequence is CASSIDRKASLASYNEQFF. DNA of the CDR3: TGTGCCAGTAGTATAGATCGAAAGGCTAGCCTTGCCTCCTACAATGAGCAGTTCTTC.